A single sample is the source of the 7 T cell receptor beta chains below, sequenced in a study of blood T cell repertoires in COVID-19. The method was immunoSEQ multiplex PCR; TCRdb's version includes in-frame clones alone and lacks a portion of them. Of 40,000 or so clones detected, 87% appear once; the ten largest clones hold roughly 4.8%. Sequenced material: peripheral blood. Receptors originate from a man aged 60 to 75 with COVID-19, enrolled during active disease.

This rearrangement joins TRBV7-3 to TRBJ1-5; no definite D call. Trimming took 5 bases from V and 8 from J, leaving 25 bases between them. Germline V gene lookup returns CDR1 SGHTA and CDR2 FQGTGA. This CDR3 comprises 17 residues. The CDR3 spells CASSPRIDPDFMEPQHF. The CDR3 nucleotides read TGTGCCAGCAGCCCTCGGATTGACCCGGACTTCATGGAGCCCCAGCATTTT.

The DNA of the CDR3 is TGTGCCACCAGCAGAGGACTAGAAGCTTTCTTT. It is translated as CATSRGLEAFF. The chain employs TRBV15 and TRBJ1-1; no clear D. With 1 base removed from V and 8 bases from J, the gap between germline ends came to 5 bases. Per the germline V gene, CDR1 is LNHNV and CDR2 is YYDKDF (reference sequence). This CDR3 is 11 amino acids long.

This chain connects TRBV5-1 to TRBJ2-1; TRBD2 matches at 9 bases. Germline V gives CDR1 SGHRS, CDR2 YFSETQ. J lost 9 bases, V lost 1 base, and 8 bases had no gene match. The CDR3 contains 15 residues. The DNA for the CDR3 is TGCGCCAGCAGCTTGATAGTAGCGGGAGCTACTGAGCAGTTCTTC. Protein: CASSLIVAGATEQFF.

This chain uses TRBV4-1 with TRBJ2-1; TRBD1 might be the D (6 bases). The V gene's germline CDR1 is MGHRA and CDR2 YSYEKL. Trimming removed 1 base at V and 3 bases at J, with 13 bases between. The CDR3 has 16 amino acids. CDR3 coding DNA: TGCGCCAGCAGCCAAGGGATCGGACAGCTCTACAATGAGCAGTTCTTC. Translating gives CASSQGIGQLYNEQFF.

CDR3 in amino acids: CASSYGTATMKQFF. In DNA form, the CDR3 reads TGTGCCAGCAGCTACGGGACAGCTACAATGAAGCAGTTCTTC. The chain couples TRBV7-9 to TRBJ2-1; the match to TRBD1 covers 7 bases. Germline trimming cut 4 bases from V and 11 bases from J; bases unmatched to any gene: 11. This CDR3 spans 14 amino acids. Germline CDR1 is SEHNR and CDR2 is FQNEAQ (reference sequence).

This clone was seen a few times. The chain recombines TRBV2 with TRBJ2-3; tentative D call: TRBD1 (6 bases). The V end was cut by 5 bases, the J end by 3 bases, with 15 bases between. The V gene's germline CDR1 is SNHLY and CDR2 FYNNEI. This CDR3 comprises 15 residues. CDR3 DNA sequence: TGTGCCAGCAGTTCAAACAGGGATAGGACAGATACGCAGTATTTT. Translating gives CASSSNRDRTDTQYF.

The chain uses TRBV30 and TRBJ1-4, with D uncertain. CDR3 size: 13 residues. Germline V gene sequence: CDR1 GTSNPN, CDR2 SVGIG (reference sequence). The V and J ends lost 1 base and 3 bases respectively, with 6 bases between them. The CDR3 reads CAWSAAANEKLFF. The CDR3 coding sequence is TGTGCCTGGAGTGCAGCGGCTAATGAAAAACTGTTTTTT. The whole variable domain, remainder taken from reference TRBV30 and TRBJ1-4, is SQTIHQWPATLVQPVGSPLSLECTVEGTSNPNLYWYRQAAGRGLQLLFYSVGIGQISSEVPQNLSASRPQDRQFILSSKKLLLSDSGFYLCAWSAAANEKLFFGSGTQLSVL.